Here is one TCR beta chain with its context. No antigen is known for it. TCRdb passed the 5' RACE reads through MiXCR, listing each CDR3 protein once. The profile shows approximately 400,000 distinct CDR3 sequences, about a sixth of them singletons. This sample was taken from a study of CD8 T cells in ankylosing spondylitis. Broader study findings: Ankylosing spondylitis blood seemed to carry a telltale TCR beta motif made of fewer than 10 highly homologous variants.

V lost 3 bases and J lost 0, with 12 bases in between. The CDR3 extends over 16 amino acids. CDR1 and CDR2 (germline): MNHEY, SMNVEV (reference sequence). This receptor was taken from a male donor with ankylosing spondylitis. The specimen was blood, either unsorted or a sorted T cell fraction (not recorded which). The J gene is TRBJ2-1, the V gene TRBV27; D possibly corresponds to TRBD2 (6 bases). CDR3 DNA sequence: TGTGCCAGCAGTTTTCAGGCGGGAAACTCCTACAATGAGCAGTTCTTC. Protein: CASSFQAGNSYNEQFF.